The next 6 T cell receptor beta chains were all read from a single sample in a study of blood T cell repertoires in COVID-19. Clones were sequenced by immunoSEQ multiplex PCR, and TCRdb holds only the in-frame ones, with some missing. The sample comprises about 200,000 clones, roughly three quarters of which are singletons, and nearly 6% rests with the top ten. The sample taken for sequencing was peripheral blood. The receptor source for this set is a woman in her forties with COVID-19, enrolled during active disease.

The rearrangement links TRBV12-5 to TRBJ2-7, with D uncertain. V gave up 5 bases and J gave up 4 bases, with 27 bases separating them. The length of the CDR3 is 18 residues. Per germline, CDR1 LGHNT and CDR2 FRNRAP. CDR3 DNA: TGTGCTAGTGGTCTACAACGCCTCGACAAAAGAACCATTTACGAGCAGTACTTC. It codes for CASGLQRLDKRTIYEQYF.

The chain combines TRBV6-1 with TRBJ2-7, with 8 bases that match TRBD2. The germline V gene encodes CDR1 MNHNS and CDR2 SASEGT. Trimming removed 4 bases from V and 3 bases from J; junction bases left unmatched: 14. The CDR3 runs to 17 residues. The CDR3 coding sequence is TGTGCCAGCAGTGCCGGTGGTAGCGGGGTCGGAGTCTACGAGCAGTACTTC. Its translation is CASSAGGSGVGVYEQYF.

V and J are TRBV3-1 (or the pseudogene TRBV3-2) and TRBJ1-2; D is ambiguous. This CDR3 is built from 14 residues. CDR1 and CDR2 from the germline V gene are LGHDT and YNNKEL (reference sequence). V lost 5 bases to trimming and J lost 4 bases, with 14 bases between them. CDR3 loop: CASSEGLGSYGYTF. In nucleotides, the CDR3 is TGTGCCAGCAGCGAAGGCCTGGGGAGCTATGGCTACACCTTC.

The chain is built from TRBV6-5 and TRBJ1-1; D ambiguous. Trimming left V 0 bases short and J 1 base short, with 6 bases between. This CDR3 region has 14 residues. Germline assignment: CDR1 MNHEY and CDR2 SVGAGI. This CDR3 is CASSYSGRNTEAFF. CDR3 DNA: TGTGCCAGCAGTTACTCGGGCCGGAACACTGAAGCTTTCTTT.

This rearrangement joins TRBV19 to TRBJ1-1; TRBD1 matches 9 bases. Germline lookup yields CDR1 LNHDA and CDR2 SQIVND (reference sequence). Trimming removed 5 bases from V and 5 bases from J; junction bases left unmatched: 6. The CDR3 is made up of 14 amino acids. The CDR3 DNA is TGTGCCAGTAGTTTCGGGACAGGGAATACTGAAGCTTTCTTT. It encodes CASSFGTGNTEAFF. The full variable domain, completed using reference TRBV19 and TRBJ1-1, is DGGITQSPKYLFRKEGQNVTLSCEQNLNHDAMYWYRQDPGQGLRLIYYSQIVNDFQKGDIAEGYSVSREKKESFPLTVTSAQKNPTAFYLCASSFGTGNTEAFFGQGTRLTVV.

The CDR3 is CATSRDWDRSGYTF. CDR3 coding DNA: TGTGCCACCAGCAGAGATTGGGACAGGTCTGGCTACACCTTC. The chain has TRBV15 and TRBJ1-2; 8 bases map to TRBD1. Germline V gives CDR1 LNHNV, CDR2 YYDKDF (reference sequence). Trimming removed 0 bases from V and 7 bases from J; junction bases left unmatched: 4. The CDR3 contains 14 residues.